The 15 T cell receptor beta chains in this list originate from one sample, sequenced in a study of blood T cell repertoires in COVID-19. Sequencing used immunoSEQ multiplex PCR; TCRdb keeps in-frame clones, though not all of them. The sample lists roughly 400,000 clones, 75% to 90% occurring once. The sequencing input was PBMCs or T cells enriched from blood (not recorded which). The source of these receptors is a man aged 25 to 40 who had recovered from COVID-19.

CDR3 sequence: CASSLFGTSIGEQFF. CDR3 coding DNA: TGTGCCAGCAGTTTATTCGGGACTAGTATTGGTGAGCAGTTCTTC. This sequence joins TRBV28 and TRBJ2-1, with TRBD2 identical over 8 bases. CDR1 MDHEN and CDR2 SYDVKM come from the germline V gene. CDR3 length equals 15 residues. Unmatched junction bases numbered 8, after V lost 1 base and J lost 9 bases.

This sequence joins TRBV18 and TRBJ2-3; tentatively, D is TRBD1 (5 bases). V was clipped by 4 bases and J by 4 bases, with 12 bases between them. This CDR3 is 14 amino acids long. Germline loops: CDR1 KGHSH, CDR2 LQKENI. CDR3 region: CASSLTGIADTQYF. CDR3 nucleotides: TGTGCCAGCTCACTTACAGGTATAGCAGATACGCAGTATTTT. Supplemented by reference TRBV18 and TRBJ2-3, the full variable domain reads NAGVMQNPRHLVRRRGQEARLRCSPMKGHSHVYWYRQLPEEGLKFMVYLQKENIIDESGMPKERFSAEFPKEGPSILRIQQVVRGDSAAYFCASSLTGIADTQYFGPGTRLTVL.

The chain employs TRBV3-1 (or the pseudogene TRBV3-2) and TRBJ1-1; 7 bases agree with TRBD1. The CDR3 has 15 amino acids. The V and J ends lost 1 base and 1 base, in that order; junction bases with no gene match: 3. The germline V gene encodes CDR1 LGHDT and CDR2 YNNKEL (reference sequence). CDR3 nucleotides: TGTGCCAGCAGCCAAGGAGGACAGGAGAACACTGAAGCTTTCTTT. Translating gives CASSQGGQENTEAFF.

This chain links TRBV5-4 with TRBJ2-5; 7 bases line up with TRBD2. Trimming took 0 bases from V and 5 from J; bases not matched to a gene: 13. This CDR3 contains 17 residues. Germline lookup yields CDR1 SGHNT and CDR2 YYREEE (reference sequence). The CDR3 nucleotides read TGTGCCAGCAGCTTGGGAGCTTTGGTGGGGGGGAGTGAGACCCAGTACTTC. It yields the protein CASSLGALVGGSETQYF.

Points on this clone: This CDR3 is also generated by other DNA sequences in the sample. This chain connects TRBV27 to TRBJ1-5; a possible D gene is TRBD1 (5 bases). CDR1 and CDR2 (germline): MNHEY, SMNVEV (reference sequence). This CDR3 contains 15 residues. V was cut by 2 bases and J by 1 base, with 9 bases left in between. CDR3 protein: CASSLGGGSNQPQHF. The CDR3 coding sequence is TGTGCCAGCAGTTTAGGGGGAGGCAGCAATCAGCCCCAGCATTTT.

The V gene is TRBV29-1, the J gene TRBJ1-5; maybe TRBD1 (5 bases). CDR3 length: 12 amino acids. From germline, CDR1 is SQVTM and CDR2 ANQGSEA. With 2 bases removed from V and 10 bases from J, the gap between germline ends came to 12 bases. The CDR3 sequence: CSVERPGGPQHF. DNA for the CDR3: TGCAGCGTTGAACGCCCCGGGGGTCCCCAGCATTTT.

As for this clone: Other nucleotide sequences from this sample produce the same CDR3. The chain combines TRBV19 with TRBJ2-3; 10 bases map to TRBD2. CDR3 length: 14 amino acids. V shed 9 bases, J shed 1 base, and the junction held 4 bases outside the gene matches. Germline V CDR1 and CDR2: LNHDA, SQIVND (reference sequence). The CDR3 DNA reads TGTGCCAGCCGACTAGCGGGCGGCACAGATACGCAGTATTTT. Amino acid sequence: CASRLAGGTDTQYF.

The chain joins TRBV5-8 to TRBJ2-5; D ambiguous. The germline V gene encodes CDR1 SGHTS and CDR2 YDEGEE. There are 12 residues in the CDR3. Trimming removed 3 bases at V and 6 bases at J, with 9 bases between. The CDR3 DNA is TGTGCCAGCAGCTCCTTCCCCCAGACCCAGTACTTC. Amino acid sequence: CASSSFPQTQYF.

The chain employs TRBV6-5 and TRBJ2-7, with TRBD2 identical over 7 bases. The CDR3 length is 14 residues. V shed 6 bases, J shed 2 bases, and the junction held 7 bases outside the gene matches. Germline V gene lookup returns CDR1 MNHEY and CDR2 SVGAGI. The CDR3 reads CASSRTGTTYEQYF. DNA for the CDR3: TGTGCCAGCAGCCGGACCGGGACTACCTACGAGCAGTACTTC.

The chain links TRBV11-2 to TRBJ2-2, with D possibly matching TRBD2 (6 bases). V lost 5 bases to trimming and J lost 1 base, with 11 bases between them. Germline-derived CDR1 and CDR2 are SGHAT and FQNNGV. This CDR3 has 15 amino acids. This CDR3 reads CASSKPSVNTGELFF. The CDR3 nucleotides are TGTGCCAGCAGCAAACCTAGCGTGAACACCGGGGAGCTGTTTTTT.

The gene calls are TRBV19 and TRBJ1-1; D is possibly TRBD1 (5 bases). The germline CDR1 and CDR2 sequences are LNHDA and SQIVND (reference sequence). V lost 3 bases and J lost 3, with 17 bases in between. The CDR3 contains 16 residues. The CDR3 region is CASSMRPGGSYTEAFF. Written as DNA, the CDR3 is TGTGCCAGTAGTATGCGGCCGGGGGGATCGTACACTGAAGCTTTCTTT.

The chain joins TRBV3-1 (or the pseudogene TRBV3-2) to TRBJ2-5; 14 bases fit TRBD2. CDR3 length equals 17 residues. Germline lookup yields CDR1 LGHDT and CDR2 YNNKEL (reference sequence). The V segment lost 0 bases and the J segment 2 bases; nucleotides outside the gene matches: 2. For the CDR3, the DNA is TGTGCCAGCAGCCAAGAGGGACTAGCGGGAGCTCAAGAGACCCAGTACTTC. Translated: CASSQEGLAGAQETQYF.

The V gene is TRBV21-1, the J gene TRBJ2-3; the DNA was not compared with TRBD2, the D call given in the table. TRBV21-1 is a pseudogene locus. CDR3 length equals 17 residues. The CDR3 sequence: CASSKARGTLASDTQYF. DNA of the CDR3: TGTGCCAGCAGCAAAGCGCGAGGGACACTAGCGTCGGATACGCAGTATTTT.

This clone occurred once. The rearrangement uses TRBV19 and TRBJ2-5, with 8 bases lining up with TRBD1. CDR1 and CDR2 (germline): LNHDA, SQIVND (reference sequence). The CDR3 is 15 residues long. The ends lost 4 bases at V and 0 bases at J; junction bases unmatched: 4. This CDR3 reads CASSRKQGDQETQYF. In DNA form, the CDR3 reads TGTGCCAGTAGTAGAAAACAGGGGGACCAAGAGACCCAGTACTTC.

This clone has only one observation. This chain connects TRBV7-8 to TRBJ1-1; D is ambiguous. Trimming cost V 3 bases and J 4 bases, with 9 bases left between them. The germline CDR1 and CDR2 sequences are SGHVS and FQNEAQ. This CDR3 comprises 13 residues. CDR3 bases: TGTGCCAGCAGCTTGAGTCGGGGCACTGAAGCTTTCTTT. This sequence encodes CASSLSRGTEAFF.